There are a few counts of the clone carrying this TCR beta chain. These data originate in a study of cytomegalovirus exposure and HLA in healthy donors. The repertoire was sequenced with immunoSEQ multiplex PCR; TCRdb's copy has only in-frame clones and lacks some. The top ten hold 3% to 3.5% of the sample, which has approximately 99,000 clones, approximately 86% seen once. Trimming took 9 bases from V and 1 from J; bases not matched to a gene: 10. The CDR3 covers 16 residues. Germline CDR1 MDHEN, CDR2 SYDVKM. The origin of this receptor is a woman aged 18-30 years in good health and CMV-seronegative. This chain links TRBV28 with TRBJ2-5, with 11 bases that match TRBD2. Material: PBMCs. The CDR3 DNA sequence: TGTGCCAGTGGATCCGGGACTAGCGGACCCCAAGAGACCCAGTACTTC. Amino acids: CASGSGTSGPQETQYF.